The source of this T cell receptor beta chain is a study of STAT5B mutations in CD4+ large granular lymphocyte leukemia. Overall study results and limits: Without putative leukemic clones, patient CD4-sorted repertoires remained more clonal than healthy CD4+ repertoires.

The junction had 9 bases not matched to a gene; V was cut back by 3 bases and J by 3 bases. This CDR3 region has 17 residues. The germline gives CDR1 MGHRA, CDR2 YSYEKL. The survey-level immunoSEQ assay was used. The assay was immunoSEQ multiplex PCR, and TCRdb's table has in-frame clones only and misses some. The sample shows more than 25,000 clones, 65% to 80% of them seen only once. This clone was seen once. Its cognate antigen is unknown. The receptor was isolated from a human donor in good health. The chain is built from TRBV4-1 and TRBJ2-1; 9 bases fit TRBD1. Source material: CD4+ T cells from blood buffy coats. The CDR3 coding sequence is TGCGCCAGCAGCCAGGTGCCGGGACAGGGTAACTACAATGAGCAGTTCTTC. Its protein product is CASSQVPGQGNYNEQFF.